This T cell receptor beta chain was sequenced in a study of T cells in Graves' hyperthyroidism and ophthalmopathy. Comments on this clonotype: One end of the junction varies from germline; a read error may be responsible.

The CDR3 runs to 13 residues. Germline CDR1 reads SGHTA; CDR2 reads FQGNSA. The authors obtained PBMCs from 10 ml of fresh peripheral blood. Researchers took RNA transcripts and amplified the TCR beta CDR3 regions from them. When the TCR CDR3 underwent first-round RT-PCR, the HTBI primer set was used. TCRdb ran MiXCR on the multiplex PCR reads and lists one entry per CDR3 protein. The table shows fewer than 500,000 distinct CDR3 sequences, with about 15% occurring only once. The sequence was collected from a man aged 18 to 30 with Graves' ophthalmopathy. The sequenced sample consisted of blood. The chain carries TRBV7-2 and TRBJ1-5; tentative D call: TRBD1 (5 bases). CDR3 bases: TGTGCCGGCAGGGACGAATCCAATCAGCCCCAGCATTTT. Translated: CAGRDESNQPQHF.